This TCR beta chain was profiled in a study of T cell changes during pregnancy in multiple sclerosis. TCRdb's table, derived via immunoSEQ multiplex PCR, lists solely in-frame clones and lacks some. The sample lists 60,000 to 65,000 clones, around 93% occurring once. Only one count was recorded for this clone. CDR3 length equals 15 residues. V lost 0 bases to trimming and J lost 2 bases, with 11 bases between them. Per germline, CDR1 MNHNS and CDR2 SASEGT. Material: peripheral blood, obtained in the first trimester of pregnancy. The chain couples TRBV6-1 to TRBJ2-7; D is possibly TRBD1 (5 bases). The receptor's source is a female donor with multiple sclerosis, enrolled in a pregnancy study. Here the CDR3 reads CASSEAGPPAYEQYF. The CDR3 DNA sequence: TGTGCCAGCAGTGAAGCGGGGCCTCCGGCCTACGAGCAGTACTTC.